This T cell receptor beta chain was retrieved from a study of T cell changes during pregnancy in multiple sclerosis (dated by TCRdb to between 2019 and 2020). Regarding the study in general: Changes in the T cell repertoire over the course of pregnancy were examined in this study in women with multiple sclerosis.

Preparation of the library involved the immunoSEQ multiplex PCR assay. Here the immuneACCESS table is served through TCRdb, limited to in-frame sequences with V and J called. Missing clones are a known gap in these copies; in checked studies unresolved V genes cover under half, and the rest lacks a known reason. The sample table lists approximately 99,000 clones, approximately 90% of them with a count of one. The ten largest clones add up to 0.76% of the sample. From the cysteine through the phenylalanine, the CDR3 covers 14 amino acids. The only DNA kept is the CDR3, 42 bases in frame from the first base. Reading the germline V gene gives CDR1 SGHTS and CDR2 YDEGEE. With respect to this clone: There is no known antigen for this receptor. Compared with germline, one end of the junction differs, possibly owing to a read error.

The rearrangement combines TRBV5-8 with TRBJ1-1, with TRBD1 matching 7 junction bases. The specimen comprised peripheral blood, sampled in the second trimester of pregnancy. The source is a female donor in good health, enrolled as a control in a pregnancy study. The bases read TGTGCCAGCAGGTTGGACAGGTACAACACTGAAGCTTTCTTT. Translated, this gives CASRLDRYNTEAFF.